These T cell receptor beta chains were read from a single sample in a study of blood T cell repertoires in COVID-19. This table comes from immunoSEQ multiplex PCR, and its TCRdb copy is limited to in-frame clones, with some not included. The sample holds 150,000 or so clones, about 85% seen once. Specimen: peripheral blood. All receptors come from a man younger than 30 with acute or convalescent COVID-19. The CDR3 runs from the conserved cysteine through the conserved F or W. Fields, in order: V gene, D gene, J gene, clone size, CDR3 protein, CDR3 DNA. The D gene is left open where the match is weak. Size values are once, few and many counts, or a class for expanded clones, and some rows have none.

V: TRBV5-1
D: -
J: TRBJ1-4
size: -
CDR3: CASSAGPGKQANEKLFF
DNA: TGCGCCAGCAGCGCGGGACCCGGAAAGCAGGCTAATGAAAAACTGTTTTTT

V: TRBV7-3
D: TRBD2
J: TRBJ2-3
size: -
CDR3: CASSLGTSGGTDTQYF
DNA: TGTGCCAGCAGCTTAGGGACTAGCGGGGGTACAGATACGCAGTATTTT

V: TRBV5-4
D: TRBD1
J: TRBJ1-1
size: -
CDR3: CASSSSTGATEAFF
DNA: TGTGCCAGCAGCTCATCTACAGGGGCGACTGAAGCTTTCTTT

V: TRBV9
D: -
J: TRBJ2-2
size: -
CDR3: CASSVDGWSGELFF
DNA: TGTGCCAGCAGCGTAGATGGCTGGAGCGGGGAGCTGTTTTTT

V: TRBV5-1
D: -
J: TRBJ1-4
size: -
CDR3: CASSEEQGRGEKLFF
DNA: TGCGCCAGCAGCGAGGAACAGGGAAGGGGGGAAAAACTGTTTTTT

V: TRBV7-9
D: TRBD2
J: TRBJ2-1
size: -
CDR3: CASSLAGLADEQFF
DNA: TGTGCCAGCAGCTTAGCGGGACTAGCGGATGAGCAGTTCTTC

V: TRBV11-2
D: TRBD2
J: TRBJ2-3
size: -
CDR3: CASSPSGASTDTQYF
DNA: TGTGCCAGCAGCCCAAGCGGGGCTAGCACAGATACGCAGTATTTT

V: TRBV4-2
D: TRBD2
J: TRBJ2-1
size: -
CDR3: CASSRGTSGATYNEQFF
DNA: TGTGCCAGCAGCCGGGGGACTAGCGGGGCCACCTACAATGAGCAGTTCTTC

V: TRBV5-1
D: TRBD1
J: TRBJ1-4
size: once
CDR3: CASSLAAGGNEKLFF
DNA: TGCGCCAGCAGCTTGGCCGCAGGGGGTAATGAAAAACTGTTTTTT

V: TRBV27
D: TRBD2
J: TRBJ2-3
size: -
CDR3: CASRGISGGAGTDTQYF
DNA: TGTGCCAGCAGAGGGATTAGCGGGGGGGCTGGCACAGATACGCAGTATTTT

V: TRBV5-5
D: -
J: TRBJ1-6
size: -
CDR3: CASSSGTLSSYNSPLHF
DNA: TGTGCCAGCAGCTCCGGGACTCTTAGCTCCTATAATTCACCCCTCCACTTT

V: TRBV2
D: TRBD2
J: TRBJ2-7
size: -
CDR3: CASSDDGGVLIEQYF
DNA: TGTGCCAGCAGTGACGACGGGGGGGTTTTGATCGAGCAGTACTTC

V: TRBV28
D: TRBD1
J: TRBJ1-2
size: -
CDR3: CASGTAANYGYTF
DNA: TGTGCCAGCGGGACAGCAGCTAACTATGGCTACACCTTC

V: TRBV5-1
D: TRBD1
J: TRBJ1-4
size: -
CDR3: CASSIGQATNEKLFF
DNA: TGCGCCAGCAGCATAGGACAGGCAACTAATGAAAAACTGTTTTTT

V: TRBV12-3/TRBV12-4
D: -
J: TRBJ1-1
size: -
CDR3: CASSSGTEAFF
DNA: TGTGCCAGCAGCTCGGGGACTGAAGCTTTCTTT

V: TRBV6-6
D: TRBD1
J: TRBJ1-5
size: -
CDR3: CASRSGDRAGNQPQHF
DNA: TGTGCCAGCAGGTCGGGGGACAGGGCCGGCAATCAGCCCCAGCATTTT

V: TRBV18
D: -
J: TRBJ1-1
size: -
CDR3: CASSPPEQGGISFF
DNA: TGTGCCAGCTCACCACCTGAACAGGGTGGGATATCTTTCTTT

V: TRBV4-1
D: -
J: TRBJ2-7
size: -
CDR3: CASSHQDRSLDEQYF
DNA: TGCGCCAGCAGCCATCAAGACAGGTCCCTGGACGAGCAGTACTTC

V: TRBV19
D: TRBD2
J: TRBJ2-1
size: -
CDR3: CASRTSGGYNEQFF
DNA: TGTGCCAGTAGGACTAGCGGGGGCTACAATGAGCAGTTCTTC

V: TRBV3-1/TRBV3-2
D: TRBD1
J: TRBJ1-1
size: -
CDR3: CASSQGRGTGNTEAFF
DNA: TGTGCCAGCAGCCAAGGCAGGGGGACGGGAAACACTGAAGCTTTCTTT

V: TRBV7-2
D: TRBD1
J: TRBJ1-1
size: few
CDR3: CASSPRQGTMNTEAFF
DNA: TGTGCCAGCAGCCCCCGACAGGGGACTATGAACACTGAAGCTTTCTTT

V: TRBV5-1
D: -
J: TRBJ2-1
size: -
CDR3: CASREQGLTSYNEQFF
DNA: TGCGCCAGCAGAGAACAGGGATTAACCTCCTACAATGAGCAGTTCTTC

V: TRBV2
D: -
J: TRBJ1-6
size: -
CDR3: CASMSSYNSPLHF
DNA: TGTGCCAGCATGAGCTCCTATAATTCACCCCTCCACTTT

V: TRBV7-6
D: TRBD2
J: TRBJ2-2
size: -
CDR3: CASSLFLAGGPGELFF
DNA: TGTGCCAGCAGCTTATTCTTAGCGGGGGGGCCCGGGGAGCTGTTTTTT

V: TRBV3-1/TRBV3-2
D: TRBD1
J: TRBJ1-2
size: -
CDR3: CASSQPGQGDYGYTF
DNA: TGTGCCAGCAGCCAGCCGGGACAGGGTGACTATGGCTACACCTTC

V: TRBV7-9
D: -
J: TRBJ2-7
size: -
CDR3: CASSLGSDEQYF
DNA: TGTGCCAGCAGCTTAGGTTCGGACGAGCAGTACTTC

V: TRBV4-1
D: -
J: TRBJ1-2
size: -
CDR3: CASSQGPGQTNYGYTF
DNA: TGCGCCAGCAGCCAAGGTCCCGGACAGACTAACTATGGCTACACCTTC

V: TRBV2
D: -
J: TRBJ1-2
size: -
CDR3: CASSEGWTPESYTF
DNA: TGTGCCAGCAGTGAAGGATGGACACCGGAGAGCTACACCTTC

V: TRBV5-1
D: -
J: TRBJ1-1
size: -
CDR3: CASKGTGNTEAFF
DNA: TGCGCCAGCAAGGGAACGGGAAACACTGAAGCTTTCTTT

V: TRBV27
D: TRBD1
J: TRBJ1-1
size: -
CDR3: CASRRQGMTEAFF
DNA: TGTGCCAGCAGGCGACAGGGTATGACTGAAGCTTTCTTT

V: TRBV7-2
D: -
J: TRBJ2-7
size: -
CDR3: CASSSNSGFEQYF
DNA: TGTGCCAGCAGTTCAAATTCGGGGTTCGAGCAGTACTTC

V: TRBV7-2
D: TRBD2
J: TRBJ2-1
size: -
CDR3: CASSFQRGVHEQFF
DNA: TGTGCCAGCAGCTTTCAGCGGGGGGTGCATGAGCAGTTCTTC

V: TRBV9
D: TRBD1
J: TRBJ2-1
size: few
CDR3: CASSVDPHRGSYNEQFF
DNA: TGTGCCAGCAGCGTAGACCCTCACAGGGGTTCCTACAATGAGCAGTTCTTC

V: TRBV9
D: TRBD2
J: TRBJ2-3
size: -
CDR3: CASSYAGLASPDTQYF
DNA: TGTGCCAGCAGCTACGCGGGACTAGCGTCCCCAGATACGCAGTATTTT

V: TRBV13
D: -
J: TRBJ1-2
size: -
CDR3: CASTQRGAKGYTF
DNA: TGTGCCAGCACCCAGCGGGGGGCTAAAGGCTACACCTTC

V: TRBV30
D: -
J: TRBJ1-2
size: -
CDR3: CAWSGAGDYGYTF
DNA: TGTGCCTGGAGTGGGGCAGGGGACTATGGCTACACCTTC

V: TRBV28
D: TRBD1
J: TRBJ1-6
size: -
CDR3: CASSRDRPNSPLHF
DNA: TGTGCCAGCAGCCGGGACAGGCCCAATTCACCCCTCCACTTT

V: TRBV18
D: TRBD1
J: TRBJ2-2
size: -
CDR3: CASSPRGQGRTSTGELFF
DNA: TGTGCCAGCTCACCTCGCGGACAGGGGCGGACGTCCACCGGGGAGCTGTTTTTT

V: TRBV5-1
D: TRBD1
J: TRBJ1-2
size: few
CDR3: CASSRGTGGSYGYTF
DNA: TGCGCCAGCAGCCGGGGGACAGGGGGGAGCTATGGCTACACCTTC

V: TRBV7-3
D: -
J: TRBJ2-3
size: -
CDR3: CASSPNRADTQYF
DNA: TGTGCCAGCAGCCCCAACAGAGCAGATACGCAGTATTTT

V: TRBV10-3
D: -
J: TRBJ2-5
size: few
CDR3: CAIRGQQETQYF
DNA: TGTGCCATCAGAGGACAGCAAGAGACCCAGTACTTC

V: TRBV27
D: TRBD1
J: TRBJ2-7
size: -
CDR3: CASRQRDRGYEQYF
DNA: TGTGCCAGCAGACAACGGGACAGGGGTTACGAGCAGTACTTC

V: TRBV19
D: -
J: TRBJ1-4
size: -
CDR3: CASSINRSKHEKLFF
DNA: TGTGCCAGTAGTATAAACAGGAGCAAACATGAAAAACTGTTTTTT

V: TRBV27
D: -
J: TRBJ1-1
size: -
CDR3: CASSPPLGKNTEAFF
DNA: TGTGCCAGCAGTCCCCCCCTCGGTAAGAACACTGAAGCTTTCTTT

V: TRBV30
D: -
J: TRBJ1-6
size: -
CDR3: CAWTQTGTSPLHF
DNA: TGTGCCTGGACTCAGACAGGCACCTCACCCCTCCACTTT

V: TRBV24-1
D: TRBD2
J: TRBJ2-1
size: -
CDR3: CATSGGVAGDYNEQFF
DNA: TGTGCCACCAGTGGAGGGGTAGCGGGGGATTACAATGAGCAGTTCTTC

V: TRBV6-6
D: TRBD2
J: TRBJ2-1
size: -
CDR3: CASSPGVWLAGAYNEQFF
DNA: TGTGCCAGCAGTCCTGGAGTCTGGTTAGCGGGGGCCTACAATGAGCAGTTCTTC

V: TRBV12-3/TRBV12-4
D: -
J: TRBJ1-5
size: once
CDR3: CASSFSGNQPQHF
DNA: TGTGCCAGCAGTTTTTCAGGGAATCAGCCCCAGCATTTT

V: TRBV30
D: -
J: TRBJ2-3
size: -
CDR3: CAWTPTGLQSAQYF
DNA: TGTGCCTGGACTCCAACGGGACTTCAGTCTGCGCAGTATTTT

V: TRBV20-1
D: TRBD1
J: TRBJ1-3
size: -
CDR3: CSASREGALGNTIYF
DNA: TGCAGTGCTAGTCGCGAGGGGGCGCTTGGAAACACCATATATTTT

V: TRBV5-4
D: -
J: TRBJ2-2
size: -
CDR3: CASSLDLNTGELFF
DNA: TGTGCCAGCAGCTTGGATCTGAACACCGGGGAGCTGTTTTTT

V: TRBV4-2
D: TRBD1
J: TRBJ2-2
size: -
CDR3: CASKDRWNTGELFF
DNA: TGTGCCAGCAAGGACAGGTGGAACACCGGGGAGCTGTTTTTT